The next 11 T cell receptor beta chains were all read from a single sample in a study of OX40 agonist ivuxolimab in advanced cancers. The method was the immunoSEQ multiplex PCR assay. Drawn from immuneACCESS, this table holds only the in-frame rearrangements with V and J called that TCRdb kept. Clones are partly lost; checked studies trace under half to an unresolved V gene and leave the rest unexplained. The sample table records roughly 92,000 clones; 85% to 90% of these occur just once. The ten largest make up under 0.2% of the sample. The source was CD4+ or CD8+ T cells sorted from blood, collected in a trial of the OX40 agonist ivuxolimab. The receptor source for this set is an adult with an advanced solid tumor such as melanoma, head and neck, liver or kidney cancer.

This chain connects TRBV5-4 to TRBJ2-7, with no clear D. V gave up 2 bases and J gave up 5 bases, with 11 bases separating them. Germline CDR1 SGHNT, CDR2 YYREEE (reference sequence). This CDR3 region has 13 residues. The CDR3 coding sequence is TGTGCCAGCAGCTTCCGGCCCCCCAACGAGCAGTACTTC. It encodes CASSFRPPNEQYF.

The CDR3 nucleotides read TGTGCCTGGAGTGTCGGGGGACTCCATTACGAGCAGTACTTC. Amino acid sequence: CAWSVGGLHYEQYF. The chain carries TRBV30 and TRBJ2-7, with D maybe TRBD2 (6 bases). The germline V gene has CDR1 GTSNPN and CDR2 SVGIG (reference sequence). This CDR3 comprises 14 residues. V dropped 0 bases and J dropped 4 bases, with 13 bases sitting between them. Based on the CDR3 plus reference TRBV30 and TRBJ2-7, the full variable domain is SQTIHQWPATLVQPVGSPLSLECTVEGTSNPNLYWYRQAAGRGLQLLFYSVGIGQISSEVPQNLSASRPQDRQFILSSKKLLLSDSGFYLCAWSVGGLHYEQYFGPGTRLTVT.

This clone was seen only once. The chain is built from TRBV28 and TRBJ2-5; D uncertain. Germline values: CDR1 MDHEN, CDR2 SYDVKM. V was trimmed by 4 bases and J by 2 bases, leaving 11 bases between them. The CDR3 sequence is 14 residues long. CDR3 sequence reads: CASSSGALQETQYF. CDR3 DNA sequence: TGTGCCAGCAGTTCCGGAGCGCTTCAAGAGACCCAGTACTTC.

The chain combines TRBV27 with TRBJ1-5; D might be TRBD1 (5 bases). The V and J ends lost 8 bases and 5 bases respectively, with 16 bases between them. Per germline, CDR1 MNHEY and CDR2 SMNVEV (reference sequence). There are 14 residues in the CDR3. The CDR3 loop is CASAPQGSDQPQHF. In DNA, the CDR3 is TGTGCCAGCGCTCCGCAGGGTTCCGATCAGCCCCAGCATTTT.

The genes are TRBV11-2 and TRBJ2-1, with 8 positions matching TRBD2. J lost 5 bases, V lost 7 bases, and 13 bases had no gene match. Per germline, CDR1 SGHAT and CDR2 FQNNGV. The CDR3 totals 16 residues. CDR3 in DNA: TGTGCCAGCACAAACCGGGGGGGTAGATTTGACAATGAGCAGTTCTTC. Protein sequence: CASTNRGGRFDNEQFF.

The gene calls are TRBV27 and TRBJ2-1; TRBD1 agrees at 8 bases. The V gene end was trimmed by 2 bases and the J gene end by 5 bases; junction bases not matched to a gene: 2. The germline gives CDR1 MNHEY, CDR2 SMNVEV (reference sequence). CDR3 length: 14 residues. The CDR3, as DNA: TGTGCCAGCAGTTTACTGGACAGGGACAATGAGCAGTTCTTC. Its translation is CASSLLDRDNEQFF.

The chain uses TRBV19 and TRBJ1-6, with a weak D call TRBD1 (5 bases). The germline CDR1 and CDR2 sequences are LNHDA and SQIVND (reference sequence). The CDR3 is 17 residues long. Trimming shortened V by 7 bases and J by 4 bases, and 20 bases separated the two germline ends. The CDR3: CASMGRTNGVYNSPLHF. Written as DNA, the CDR3 is TGTGCCAGTATGGGACGGACGAATGGCGTTTATAATTCACCCCTCCACTTT.

The gene calls are TRBV7-3 and TRBJ2-3; 10 bases align to TRBD1. Germline CDR1 reads SGHTA; CDR2 reads FQGTGA. With 3 bases clipped from V and 4 bases from J, the junction kept 4 bases outside the gene matches. The CDR3 length is 15 residues. DNA for the CDR3: TGTGCCAGCAGCTTCGACAGGGGGCGGGCAGATACGCAGTATTTT. It encodes CASSFDRGRADTQYF.

The chain employs TRBV6-1 and TRBJ2-2, with TRBD2 matching 7 bases. The length of the CDR3 is 15 residues. V lost 2 bases to trimming and J lost 7 bases; unmatched junction nucleotides: 7. Per the germline V gene, CDR1 is MNHNS and CDR2 is SASEGT. The CDR3 is CASSELNGGIGELFF. CDR3 DNA sequence: TGTGCCAGCAGTGAACTAAACGGGGGGATCGGGGAGCTGTTTTTT.

This chain uses TRBV16 with TRBJ1-6; D unclear. V gave up 1 base and J gave up 6 bases, with 13 bases separating them. In germline, CDR1 is KGHSY, CDR2 FQNENV. CDR3 length equals 16 residues. The CDR3 DNA is TGTGCCAGCAGCCAATGGGGATCGAAGCTTAATTCACCCCTCCACTTT. It is translated as CASSQWGSKLNSPLHF.

The V call is TRBV27, the J call TRBJ1-2; D possibly corresponds to TRBD1 (5 bases). Germline V gives CDR1 MNHEY, CDR2 SMNVEV (reference sequence). Trimming left V 2 bases short and J 8 bases short, with 18 bases between. There are 15 residues in the CDR3. CDR3 sequence: CASSLVGRVGLGYTF. For the CDR3, the DNA is TGTGCCAGCAGTTTAGTAGGCAGGGTGGGTTTAGGCTACACCTTC.